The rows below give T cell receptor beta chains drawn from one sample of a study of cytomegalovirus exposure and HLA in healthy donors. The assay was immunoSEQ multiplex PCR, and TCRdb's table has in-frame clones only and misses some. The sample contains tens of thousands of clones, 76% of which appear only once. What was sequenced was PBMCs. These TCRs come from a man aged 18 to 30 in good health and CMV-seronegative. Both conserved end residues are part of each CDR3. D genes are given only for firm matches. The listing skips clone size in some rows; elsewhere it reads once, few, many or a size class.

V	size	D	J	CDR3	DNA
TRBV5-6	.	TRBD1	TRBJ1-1	CASSLGRGQGTEAFF	TGTGCCAGCAGCTTGGGAAGGGGGCAGGGCACTGAAGCTTTCTTT
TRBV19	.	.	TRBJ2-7	CASTDPQGSSYEQYF	TGTGCCAGTACCGACCCACAGGGATCATCCTACGAGCAGTACTTC
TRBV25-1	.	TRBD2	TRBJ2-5	CASSILAGGETQYF	TGTGCCAGCAGTATACTAGCGGGTGGGGAGACCCAGTACTTC
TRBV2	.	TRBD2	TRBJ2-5	CASSLSGGAKTQYF	TGTGCCAGCAGCCTTAGCGGGGGGGCTAAGACCCAGTACTTC
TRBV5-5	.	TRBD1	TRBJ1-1	CASSPIQGRNTEAFF	TGTGCCAGCAGCCCAATACAGGGGCGGAACACTGAAGCTTTCTTT
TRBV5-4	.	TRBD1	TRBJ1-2	CASSRPGQTYGYTF	TGTGCCAGCAGCCGCCCGGGACAGACCTATGGCTACACCTTC
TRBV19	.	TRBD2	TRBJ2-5	CASSKWTSGGGETQYF	TGTGCCAGTAGTAAATGGACTAGCGGGGGAGGAGAGACCCAGTACTTC
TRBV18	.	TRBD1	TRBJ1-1	CASSPLSGGAPNTEAFF	TGTGCCAGCTCACCCCTGTCAGGGGGCGCCCCGAACACTGAAGCTTTCTTT
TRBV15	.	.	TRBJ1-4	CATSRQGGTNEKLFF	TGTGCCACCAGCCGCCAGGGAGGAACTAATGAAAAACTGTTTTTT
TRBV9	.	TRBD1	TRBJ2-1	CASSVLTGGGEQFF	TGTGCCAGCAGCGTACTAACAGGGGGCGGTGAGCAGTTCTTC
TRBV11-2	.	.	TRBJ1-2	CASSLVRNPNYGYTF	TGTGCCAGCAGCTTAGTCAGGAATCCTAACTATGGCTACACCTTC
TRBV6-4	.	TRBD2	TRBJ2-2	CASSALAGSNTGELFF	TGTGCCAGCAGTGCCCTAGCGGGGTCGAACACCGGGGAGCTGTTTTTT
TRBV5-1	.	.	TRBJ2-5	CASSLEGGMGETQYF	TGCGCCAGCAGCCTTGAGGGTGGGATGGGAGAGACCCAGTACTTC
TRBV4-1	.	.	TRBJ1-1	CASSQVQGTEAFF	TGCGCCAGCAGCCAAGTACAGGGAACTGAAGCTTTCTTT
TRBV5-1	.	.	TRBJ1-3	CASSLGGRDTIYF	TGCGCCAGCAGCTTGGGAGGGCGTGACACCATATATTTT
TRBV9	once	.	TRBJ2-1	CASSVEVGGAYNEQFF	TGTGCCAGCAGCGTAGAAGTAGGGGGGGCCTACAATGAGCAGTTCTTC
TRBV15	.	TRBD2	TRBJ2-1	CATSGGTSGSYNEQFF	TGTGCCACCAGCGGGGGGACTAGCGGGTCGTACAATGAGCAGTTCTTC
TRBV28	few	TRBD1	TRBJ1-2	CASSRDRGRGIYGYTF	TGTGCCAGCAGTCGGGACAGGGGGCGCGGAATCTATGGCTACACCTTC
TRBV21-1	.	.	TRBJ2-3	CASPCGITDTQYF	TGTGCCAGCCCCTGCGGGATCACAGATACGCAGTATTTT
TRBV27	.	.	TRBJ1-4	CTSISPATNEKLFF	TGTACCAGCATATCCCCTGCAACTAATGAAAAACTGTTTTTT
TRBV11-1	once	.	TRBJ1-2	CASSFPGGGALTF	TGTGCCAGCAGCTTTCCGGGAGGGGGGGCTCTGACCTTC
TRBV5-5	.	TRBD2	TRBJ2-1	CASSSTSGLDEQFF	TGTGCCAGCAGCTCGACTAGCGGTCTGGATGAGCAGTTCTTC
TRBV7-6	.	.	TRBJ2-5	CASSSTGGVETQYF	TGTGCCAGCAGCTCCACAGGGGGGGTGGAGACCCAGTACTTC
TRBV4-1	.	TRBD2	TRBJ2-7	CASSQDLGSGSYEQYF	TGCGCCAGCAGCCAAGATCTGGGTAGCGGGAGCTACGAGCAGTACTTC